The rows below give T cell receptor beta chains drawn from one sample of a study of beta chain features in type 1 diabetes. Sequenced by immunoSEQ multiplex PCR; TCRdb stores in-frame clones only, minus some. The table shows 600,000 or so clones, with about an eighth occurring only once. Sequencing was carried out using naive CD4+ T cells from blood. Receptors originate from a man aged 18 to 30 with type 1 diabetes. CDR3s include the opening cysteine and the closing phenylalanine or tryptophan. A D gene is named only where the DNA matches it firmly. Clone size is shown for a subset of rows, as once, few, many or a class of expanded clone.

TRBV6-1	-	TRBJ1-1	-	TGTGCCAGCAGTGAAGCGCCAGTGACAAGGAGGGCTTTCTTT	CASSEAPVTRRAFF
TRBV4-3	-	TRBJ2-5	few	TGCGCCAGCAGCCAAGGGCATCGAGAGACCCAGTACTTC	CASSQGHRETQYF
TRBV4-2	-	TRBJ1-4	-	TGTGCCAGCAGCCAAGTGAGTGAAAAACTGTTTTTT	CASSQVSEKLFF
TRBV20-1	-	TRBJ2-1	-	TGCAGTGTACCCGGCAATGAGCAGTTCTTC	CSVPGNEQFF
TRBV13	-	TRBJ1-1	few	TGTGCCAGCAGCTCCCTGACGAGACCTGGGGCCGGAGCTTTCTTT	CASSSLTRPGAGAFF
TRBV6-5	TRBD2	TRBJ2-1	-	TGTGCCAGCAGATCTCTAGCCGGGAGGGCTAATGAGCAGTTCTTC	CASRSLAGRANEQFF
TRBV6-5	-	TRBJ2-3	-	TGTGCCAGCAGTTATCAGGGTGGTTACACAGATACGCAGTATTTT	CASSYQGGYTDTQYF
TRBV7-2	TRBD1	TRBJ2-1	-	TGTGCCAGCAGCCTCACCGGGACAGGGTACAATGAGCAGTTCTTC	CASSLTGTGYNEQFF
TRBV6-6	-	TRBJ2-7	-	TGTGCCAGCAGTTCCCCGGACAGTTCCTACGAGCAGTACTTC	CASSSPDSSYEQYF
TRBV30	TRBD2	TRBJ2-1	-	TGTGCCTGGAGTATTAGCGGGGGGCAGCAGTTCTTC	CAWSISGGQQFF
TRBV10-3	TRBD2	TRBJ2-5	-	TGTGCCACCTCTGGCGGGGGGGCCGGGGAGACCCAGTACTTC	CATSGGGAGETQYF
TRBV7-3	-	TRBJ2-7	few	TGTGCCAGCAGCTTAAGGCCCGGGATTGGGAGCGAGCAGTACTTC	CASSLRPGIGSEQYF
TRBV19	-	TRBJ2-7	few	TGTGCCAGTAGTATTGAGCCACTTACCTACGAGCAGTACTTC	CASSIEPLTYEQYF
TRBV5-6	-	TRBJ2-3	-	TGTGCCAGCAGCTACCCCGTACAGGGTTCCACAGATACGCAGTATTTT	CASSYPVQGSTDTQYF
TRBV29-1	TRBD1	TRBJ1-2	few	TGCAGCGTTGACCTGACAGGGGTGAACTATGGCTACACCTTC	CSVDLTGVNYGYTF
TRBV25-1	TRBD1	TRBJ1-1	few	TGTGCCAGCAGTGATCCGGGACAGGGGAACACTGAAGCTTTCTTT	CASSDPGQGNTEAFF
TRBV6-5	-	TRBJ2-6	-	TGTGCCAGCAGTTACGGAGCCTCGCGGGGGGCCAACGTCCTGACTTTC	CASSYGASRGANVLTF
TRBV2	-	TRBJ1-1	-	TGTGCCAGCAGTTACGGGACCAACACTGAAGCTTTCTTT	CASSYGTNTEAFF
TRBV30	-	TRBJ2-7	-	TGTGCCTGGAGTGCAGGGGTCTCCTACGAGCAGTACTTC	CAWSAGVSYEQYF
TRBV4-1	TRBD1	TRBJ2-7	few	TGCGCCAGCAGCCAGGGTACAGGGGGCTGGAGCTCCTACGAGCAGTACTTC	CASSQGTGGWSSYEQYF
TRBV6-1	-	TRBJ2-6	-	TGTGCCAGCAGGCTCTCTGGGGCCAACGTCCTGACTTTC	CASRLSGANVLTF
TRBV9	-	TRBJ2-2	-	TGTGCCAGCAGCGTTTGGTCCGGGGAGCTGTTTTTT	CASSVWSGELFF
TRBV14	-	TRBJ2-1	few	TGTGCCAGCAGCCAGGGCGTAGGGTACTACAATGAGCAGTTCTTC	CASSQGVGYYNEQFF
TRBV19	-	TRBJ2-2	few	TGTGCCAGTAGTATAGGTAGACAGAACACCGGGGAGCTGTTTTTT	CASSIGRQNTGELFF
TRBV7-9	TRBD1	TRBJ2-1	few	TGTGCCAGCAGCCCCCCCAGGGGGCGCGGTTTATCCTACAATGAGCAGTTCTTC	CASSPPRGRGLSYNEQFF
TRBV7-8	-	TRBJ2-2	few	TGTGCCAGCAGCTTAGGGACACCAGGAACCGGGGAGCTGTTTTTT	CASSLGTPGTGELFF
TRBV5-4	-	TRBJ2-5	-	TGTGCCAGCAGCTTTTACTGGGAGGAGACCCAGTACTTC	CASSFYWEETQYF
TRBV29-1	-	TRBJ2-1	few	TGCAGCGCCCACCCCAGAGAAGGGGACAATGAGCAGTTCTTC	CSAHPREGDNEQFF
TRBV28	TRBD1	TRBJ1-6	-	TGTGCCAGCAGTCCGCCTGGGACAGTGAATTCACCCCTCCACTTT	CASSPPGTVNSPLHF
TRBV5-1	-	TRBJ2-1	-	TGCGCCAGCAGCTTGACTGGGGGAAATGAGCAGTTCTTC	CASSLTGGNEQFF
TRBV29-1	-	TRBJ2-7	few	TGCAGCGCAGGACTATCCTACGAGCAGTACTTC	CSAGLSYEQYF
TRBV6-1	-	TRBJ2-5	-	TGTGCCAGCAGGCAACCTCAGGGTCAATCGGAGACCCAGTACTTC	CASRQPQGQSETQYF
TRBV30	-	TRBJ2-2	few	TGTGCCTGGAGTGCCTTGGTCCCCGGGGAGCTGTTTTTT	CAWSALVPGELFF
TRBV5-4	-	TRBJ1-1	few	TGTGCCCACTCCCCCGGGGGCGGTGGGAACACTGAAGCTTTCTTT	CAHSPGGGGNTEAFF
TRBV18	TRBD2	TRBJ2-2	-	TGTGCCAGCTCACCATCGGCGGGGGGGCCGAAGGTCACCGGGGAGCTGTTTTTT	CASSPSAGGPKVTGELFF
TRBV6-5	-	TRBJ2-2	-	TGTGCCAGCAGTTACCGGAGCGGGGAGCTGTTTTTT	CASSYRSGELFF
TRBV27	-	TRBJ1-1	few	TGTGCCACTCTTCGCTGGGGGCTGAACACTGAAGCTTTCTTT	CATLRWGLNTEAFF
TRBV19	-	TRBJ1-2	few	TGTGCCAGTAGCCGCGGGGGAGAATACTATGGCTACACCTTC	CASSRGGEYYGYTF
TRBV25-1	-	TRBJ2-3	-	TGTGCCAGCAGTGGGTCAGATACGCAGTATTTT	CASSGSDTQYF
TRBV19	TRBD1	TRBJ1-1	-	TGTGCCAGTAGAACCGACAGGGCTTCGGCTACTGAAGCTTTCTTT	CASRTDRASATEAFF
TRBV25-1	-	TRBJ2-1	-	TGTGCCAGCAGTAAGGGTGGGGTCAATGAGCAGTTCTTC	CASSKGGVNEQFF
TRBV7-3	-	TRBJ2-5	-	TGTGCCAGCAGCCGAGGAAGGTCGGAGACCCAGTACTTC	CASSRGRSETQYF
TRBV9	-	TRBJ2-7	-	TGTGCCAGCAGCGTAGATTCCCCCGCCTACGAGCAGTACTTC	CASSVDSPAYEQYF
TRBV18	-	TRBJ2-5	few	TGTGCCAGCTCACCAGGGGTGAAGGAGACCCAGTACTTC	CASSPGVKETQYF
TRBV9	TRBD1	TRBJ2-5	few	TGTGCCAGCAGCGTGGGACAGGGGCAAGAGACCCAGTACTTC	CASSVGQGQETQYF
TRBV10-3	TRBD2	TRBJ2-3	-	TGTGCCATCAGGCCGGGACTAGCGGGGGGGAAGAGCACAGATACGCAGTATTTT	CAIRPGLAGGKSTDTQYF
TRBV7-8	-	TRBJ1-4	few	TGTGCCAGCAGCAAGACCCCCAGACAACAGCCGACTAATGAAAAACTGTTTTTT	CASSKTPRQQPTNEKLFF
TRBV25-1	TRBD2	TRBJ2-3	-	TGTGCCAGCAGTGATGAGGGACTAGCGGGGACAGATACGCAGTATTTT	CASSDEGLAGTDTQYF
TRBV15	-	TRBJ2-7	-	TGTGCCACCAGCAGAGATCGAGGGGACTACGAGCAGTACTTC	CATSRDRGDYEQYF
TRBV5-1	-	TRBJ2-1	-	TGCGCCAGCAGTCTACAGACAGGCCCCCCGACGCAGTTCTTC	CASSLQTGPPTQFF
TRBV30	TRBD2	TRBJ2-5	-	TGTGCCTGGAGGACTAAGGCAGCGGGAGGGGGTGAGACCCAGTACTTC	CAWRTKAAGGGETQYF
TRBV6-5	-	TRBJ1-5	-	TGTGCCAGCAGTTACTCGATCGGGAGCAATCAGCCCCAGCATTTT	CASSYSIGSNQPQHF